These 26 T cell receptor beta chains came from one sample sequenced in a study of OX40 agonist ivuxolimab in advanced cancers. The method behind the library was the immunoSEQ multiplex PCR assay. The table was pulled from immuneACCESS by TCRdb, which kept in-frame rearrangements only. Such tables lose some clones; where checked, under half of the loss comes from unresolved V genes, and the rest has no known cause. For this sample there are 120,000 or so clones; around 93% appear just once. The leading ten clones occupy over 0.15% of the sample. This specimen consisted of CD4+ or CD8+ T cells sorted from blood, obtained in a trial of the OX40 agonist ivuxolimab. Source of these receptors: an adult with an advanced solid tumor such as melanoma, head and neck, liver or kidney cancer.

V usage is TRBV28 and J usage is TRBJ2-7; D perhaps matches TRBD1 (5 bases). The CDR3 spans 15 residues. The germline V and J ends were trimmed by 5 bases and 6 bases, with 20 bases remaining between them. From germline, CDR1 is MDHEN and CDR2 SYDVKM. CDR3 bases: TGTGCCAGCAGTGACCCGACAGTTTCTACTACCGAGCAGTACTTC. Residues: CASSDPTVSTTEQYF.

The chain has TRBV11-2 and TRBJ2-7; no definite D call. From germline, CDR1 is SGHAT and CDR2 FQNNGV. The CDR3 length is 19 residues. V lost 5 bases, J lost 2 bases, and 28 bases lay in between. The CDR3 DNA is TGTGCCAGCAGCAGATCCATGGCCCATTCTAAACTGGTAACCTACGAGCAGTACTTC. Its protein is CASSRSMAHSKLVTYEQYF. The full variable domain, rest sourced from reference TRBV11-2 and TRBJ2-7, is EAGVAQSPRYKIIEKRQSVAFWCNPISGHATLYWYQQILGQGPKLLIQFQNNGVVDDSQLPKDRFSAERLKGVDSTLKIQPAKLEDSAVYLCASSRSMAHSKLVTYEQYFGPGTRLTVT.

This chain joins TRBV27 and TRBJ1-1; 9 nucleotides agree with TRBD1. The junction had 17 bases not matched to a gene; V was cut back by 5 bases and J by 10 bases. The length of the CDR3 is 16 residues. Germline CDR1 and CDR2: MNHEY and SMNVEV (reference sequence). In nucleotides, the CDR3 is TGTGCCAGCAGTCCCGGGACAGGGAAAACGCTCCGGCGAGCTTTCTTT. Translated: CASSPGTGKTLRRAFF.

CDR3 sequence: CASSQLSGGIQETQYF. CDR3 in DNA: TGTGCCAGCAGCCAGCTTAGCGGGGGGATCCAAGAGACCCAGTACTTC. The V call is TRBV4-2, the J call TRBJ2-5, with 10 bases that match TRBD2. Germline V CDR1 and CDR2: LGHNA, YNFKEQ. V lost 3 bases to trimming and J lost 1 base; unmatched junction nucleotides: 5. There are 16 residues in the CDR3.

Here the CDR3 DNA reads TGTGCCAGCTCACCTCTAGCGGGGGGGAATGAGCAGTTCTTC. Amino acids: CASSPLAGGNEQFF. The rearrangement joins TRBV18 to TRBJ2-1; TRBD2 matches at 12 bases. V lost 3 bases to trimming and J lost 7 bases; unmatched junction nucleotides: 1. This CDR3 contains 14 residues. Germline V gene lookup returns CDR1 KGHSH and CDR2 LQKENI.

The V and J genes are TRBV18 and TRBJ1-2, with 8 bases fitting TRBD1. CDR1 is KGHSH, CDR2 LQKENI, per germline. V lost 2 bases and J lost 9; bases outside the gene matches: 5. This CDR3 region has 13 residues. The CDR3, as DNA: TGTGCCAGCTCACCAGACGACAGGGGAAGCTACACCTTC. It encodes CASSPDDRGSYTF.

The V and J genes are TRBV28 and TRBJ1-1; 9 positions agree with TRBD1. The CDR3 is 14 amino acids. Germline V gene lookup returns CDR1 MDHEN and CDR2 SYDVKM. With 6 bases clipped from V and 2 bases from J, the junction kept 4 bases outside the gene matches. The CDR3 loop reads CASRLQGANTEAFF. CDR3 DNA: TGTGCCAGCAGGCTACAGGGGGCTAACACTGAAGCTTTCTTT.

This rearrangement joins TRBV7-9 to TRBJ2-5, with 8 bases lining up with TRBD1. The V and J ends lost 5 bases and 3 bases, in that order; junction bases with no gene match: 5. The length of the CDR3 is 14 residues. Germline CDR1 and CDR2: SEHNR and FQNEAQ (reference sequence). The CDR3 DNA reads as TGTGCCAGCAGCGCCCAGACAGGGGAAGAGACCCAGTACTTC. It yields the protein CASSAQTGEETQYF.

This clone came up once. The genes are TRBV7-8 and TRBJ2-3, with 15 bases aligning to TRBD2. Germline loops: CDR1 SGHVS, CDR2 FQNEAQ. V lost 2 bases, J lost 9 bases, and 6 bases stayed unmatched. The CDR3 sequence is 16 residues long. CDR3 residues: CASSLTSGTSGGTQYF. The CDR3 nucleotides are TGTGCCAGCAGCTTAACCTCCGGGACTAGCGGGGGGACGCAGTATTTT.

V is TRBV5-6 and J is TRBJ1-6; D call uncertain. The length of the CDR3 is 13 residues. V shed 2 bases and J shed 10 bases, with 10 bases lying between them. The germline V gene encodes CDR1 SGHDT and CDR2 YYEEEE. DNA of the CDR3: TGTGCCAGCAGCTTAGTGGGAGACTCACCCCTCCACTTT. Its translation is CASSLVGDSPLHF.

About this clone: Additional DNA sequences in this sample encode the identical CDR3. The V call is TRBV19, the J call TRBJ2-2; possible D gene TRBD2, 6 bases. Germline CDR1 is LNHDA and CDR2 is SQIVND (reference sequence). This CDR3 has 15 residues. The V end was cut by 1 base, the J end by 3 bases, with 9 bases between. In DNA form, the CDR3 reads TGTGCCAGTAGTATAGGCCGGAGGGACACCGGGGAGCTGTTTTTT. Translating gives CASSIGRRDTGELFF.

The chain uses TRBV7-2 and TRBJ2-5; TRBD2 matches 10 bases. The germline CDR1 and CDR2 sequences are SGHTA and FQGNSA. The V gene end was trimmed by 3 bases and the J gene end by 5 bases; junction bases not matched to a gene: 6. This CDR3 is 15 amino acids long. The CDR3 reads CASSFLAGVGETQYF. The CDR3 bases are TGTGCCAGCAGCTTCCTAGCGGGAGTAGGTGAGACCCAGTACTTC.

A remark on this clone: Other DNA sequences of this sample code for an identical CDR3. The rearrangement links TRBV5-1 to TRBJ2-2; D is undetermined. The CDR3 contains 13 residues. Deletions cut 0 bases from V and 5 bases from J, with 5 bases between. Germline values: CDR1 SGHRS, CDR2 YFSETQ. CDR3 in DNA: TGCGCCAGCAGCTTGGCCCGAACCGGGGAGCTGTTTTTT. Translating it yields CASSLARTGELFF.

The rearrangement joins TRBV28 to TRBJ2-7; the match to TRBD1 covers 12 bases. Trimming took 4 bases from V and 5 from J; bases not matched to a gene: 6. CDR3 size: 15 residues. Germline V CDR1 and CDR2: MDHEN, SYDVKM. CDR3 sequence: CASSSAGTGGNEQYF. CDR3 DNA sequence: TGTGCCAGCAGTTCAGCCGGGACAGGGGGCAACGAGCAGTACTTC.

The DNA of the CDR3 is TGTGCCAGCAGCTTAGTGGGGACAGCGGTAGATGAGCAGTTCTTC. Its translation is CASSLVGTAVDEQFF. The V call is TRBV7-8, the J call TRBJ2-1; TRBD1 agrees at 7 bases. The CDR3 is 15 residues long. Trimming cost V 1 base and J 8 bases; bases outside gene matches: 8. CDR1 and CDR2 (germline): SGHVS, FQNEAQ.

The chain has TRBV7-2 and TRBJ2-7, with D tentatively TRBD2 (5 bases). CDR3 length: 15 residues. V shed 4 bases and J shed 2 bases, with 15 bases lying between them. Germline CDR1 and CDR2: SGHTA and FQGNSA. The DNA of the CDR3 is TGTGCCAGCAGCTCTAGGGCGGGTCCCACCTACGAGCAGTACTTC. This translates into CASSSRAGPTYEQYF.

Comments on this clone: A read error may produce the germline difference seen at one junction end. The CDR3 region is CASTLEWDRNYEQYF. The CDR3 nucleotides read TGCGCCAGCACCTTGGAGTGGGACAGAAACTACGAGCAGTACTTC. The gene calls are TRBV5-1 and TRBJ2-7; 7 bases agree with TRBD1. CDR3 length equals 15 residues. Per the germline V gene, CDR1 is SGHRS and CDR2 is YFSETQ. Looking up the rest from reference TRBV5-1 and TRBJ2-7 gives the full variable domain: KAGVTQTPRYLIKTRGQQVTLSCSPISGHRSVSWYQQTPGQGLQFLFEYFSETQRNKGNFPGRFSGRQFSNSRSEMNVSTLELGDSALYLCASTLEWDRNYEQYFGPGTRLTVT.

This chain links TRBV2 with TRBJ2-3, with D possibly called TRBD1 or TRBD2 (7 bases each). CDR3 length equals 16 residues. The V end was cut by 6 bases, the J end by 4 bases, with 20 bases between. The germline V gene has CDR1 SNHLY and CDR2 FYNNEI. This CDR3 is CASSQPRGGTADTQYF. The CDR3 DNA reads TGTGCCAGCAGCCAACCCAGGGGGGGGACGGCAGATACGCAGTATTTT.

This chain joins TRBV28 and TRBJ2-3; the D gene could be TRBD1 or TRBD2 (5 bases each). There are 12 residues in the CDR3. The germline gives CDR1 MDHEN, CDR2 SYDVKM. V gave up 10 bases and J gave up 2 bases, with 10 bases separating them. The CDR3 is CAIKGPTDTQYF. CDR3 nucleotide sequence: TGTGCCATCAAGGGACCCACAGATACGCAGTATTTT.

This sequence joins TRBV5-1 and TRBJ2-3, with 10 bases aligning to TRBD2. This CDR3 is built from 17 residues. Unmatched junction bases numbered 11, after V lost 3 bases and J lost 4 bases. The germline V gene has CDR1 SGHRS and CDR2 YFSETQ. The CDR3 sequence is CASSSRTSGFSSDTQYF. The CDR3 coding sequence is TGCGCCAGCAGCTCGAGGACTAGCGGCTTCTCCTCAGATACGCAGTATTTT.

This rearrangement joins TRBV18 to TRBJ1-3; D is unclear. CDR1 and CDR2 from the germline V gene are KGHSH and LQKENI. Between the trimmed V and J ends, which lost 6 bases and 0 bases, there was a span of 12 bases. The length of the CDR3 is 15 residues. The CDR3: CASSLTRGSGNTIYF. CDR3 DNA: TGTGCCAGCTCCCTTACCCGGGGCTCTGGAAACACCATATATTTT.

This chain uses TRBV7-8 with TRBJ2-7; a weak D match, TRBD1 (5 bases). The V end was cut by 6 bases, the J end by 6 bases, with 24 bases between. Germline loops: CDR1 SGHVS, CDR2 FQNEAQ. CDR3 length: 16 amino acids. The chain's CDR3 is CASRDTAGLGTGEQYF. Written as DNA, the CDR3 is TGTGCCAGCAGGGACACTGCCGGGCTAGGAACGGGCGAGCAGTACTTC.

CDR3 sequence: CASSIRGYGYTF. The CDR3 nucleotides read TGTGCCAGTAGTATAAGGGGCTATGGCTACACCTTC. The rearrangement joins TRBV19 to TRBJ1-2; possibly TRBD1 for D (5 bases). CDR1 and CDR2 (germline): LNHDA, SQIVND (reference sequence). V gave up 2 bases and J gave up 4 bases, with 5 bases separating them. CDR3 length equals 12 residues.

Worth noting for this clone: Germline is not matched at one junction end, which may reflect a read error. The chain links TRBV7-6 to TRBJ2-3; 7 nucleotides match TRBD1. This CDR3 is built from 16 residues. Germline V gene lookup returns CDR1 SGHVS and CDR2 FNYEAQ. CDR3 residues: CASSLGTGFSTDTQYF. The CDR3 coding sequence is TGTGCCAGCAGCTTAGGGACAGGCTTCAGCACAGACACGCAGTATTTT.

DNA of the CDR3: TGTGCCAGCAGAGGTGAGGGGGCTGAAGCTTTCTTT. It yields the protein CASRGEGAEAFF. V is TRBV9 and J is TRBJ1-1; weak D call: TRBD1 (6 bases). CDR3 size: 12 residues. The germline CDR1 and CDR2 sequences are SGDLS and YYNGEE. V lost 5 bases and J lost 6, with 11 bases in between.

V and J are TRBV6-1 and TRBJ2-5; 11 nucleotides agree with TRBD1. The CDR3 runs 11 residues. J lost 10 bases, V lost 9 bases, and 4 bases had no gene match. In germline, CDR1 is MNHNS, CDR2 SASEGT. The CDR3 region has the DNA TGTGCCAGGGGACAGGGGGTGGGCCAGTACTTC. Translated: CARGQGVGQYF.